The 2 T cell receptor beta chains below all came from one sample that was sequenced in a study of T cells in Graves' hyperthyroidism and ophthalmopathy. Amplified TCR beta CDR3 regions derived from RNA transcripts. HTBI primers were used for first-round RT-PCR of the TCR CDR3. Each CDR3 protein is one row after TCRdb ran MiXCR on the multiplex PCR reads. The sample records about 160,000 distinct CDR3 sequences, around 8.9% being singletons. Sample: blood. These receptors all come from a young woman with Graves' hyperthyroidism that later progressed to Graves' ophthalmopathy.

Only a few counts were recorded for this clonotype. The chain recombines TRBV5-6 with TRBJ2-3, with 8 nucleotides matching TRBD1. Germline loops: CDR1 SGHDT, CDR2 YYEEEE. This CDR3 is 16 amino acids long. The junction had 7 bases not matched to a gene; V was cut back by 4 bases and J by 0 bases. The chain's CDR3 is CASSADREWSTDTQYF. For the CDR3, the DNA is TGTGCCAGCAGCGCGGACAGGGAGTGGAGCACAGATACGCAGTATTTT.

This clonotype showed up many times. V is TRBV4-1 and J is TRBJ2-1, with 8 bases lining up with TRBD2. V shed 1 base and J 1 base; nucleotides not matched to a gene: 3. The CDR3 runs to 16 residues. CDR1 and CDR2 (germline): MGHRA, YSYEKL. CDR3 bases: TGCGCCAGCAGCCAAGGCGGCGGGAGGTCCTACAATGAGCAGTTCTTC. This encodes CASSQGGGRSYNEQFF.